This TCR beta chain was captured by sequencing in a study of T cell responses to AZD1222 COVID-19 vaccine. The study's findings and limits: With two AZD1222 doses given, Spike-specific TCR breadth and depth both rose.

The CDR3 covers 18 residues. The V gene's germline CDR1 is LGHNT and CDR2 FRNRAP. Between the trimmed V and J ends, which lost 1 base and 5 bases, there was a span of 18 bases. TCRdb's copy holds only in-frame clones and misses some; the assay was immunoSEQ multiplex PCR. The sample carries around 160,000 clones, under 95% recorded once. This clone was recorded once. Its specificity is unknown. This chain connects TRBV12-5 to TRBJ1-6, with D possibly matching TRBD1 (6 bases). The sample here was peripheral blood, taken 28 days after the second AZD1222 dose. The source of this sequence is an adult who received the AZD1222 COVID-19 vaccine. CDR3 loop: CASGLGPTRGTDNSPLHF. CDR3 bases: TGTGCTAGTGGTTTGGGTCCTACGAGGGGGACGGATAATTCACCCCTCCACTTT. The complete variable domain, with remaining parts taken from reference TRBV12-5 and TRBJ1-6, reads DARVTQTPRHKVTEMGQEVTMRCQPILGHNTVFWYRQTMMQGLELLAYFRNRAPLDDSGMPKDRFSAEMPDATLATLKIQPSEPRDSAVYFCASGLGPTRGTDNSPLHFGNGTRLTVT.